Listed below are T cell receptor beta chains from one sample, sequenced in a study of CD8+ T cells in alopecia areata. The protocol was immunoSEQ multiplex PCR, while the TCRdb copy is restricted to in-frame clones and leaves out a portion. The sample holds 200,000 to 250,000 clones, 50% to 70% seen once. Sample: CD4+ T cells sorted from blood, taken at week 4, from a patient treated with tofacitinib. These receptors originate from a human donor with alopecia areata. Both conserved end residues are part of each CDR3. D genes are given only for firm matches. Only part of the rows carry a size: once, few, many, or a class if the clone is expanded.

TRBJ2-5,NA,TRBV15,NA,CATSRGGRALQETQYF,TGTGCCACCAGCAGAGGTGGCAGGGCCTTACAAGAGACCCAGTACTTC
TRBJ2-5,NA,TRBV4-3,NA,CASSQVPAGTQYF,TGCGCCAGCAGCCAAGTACCCGCAGGGACCCAGTACTTC
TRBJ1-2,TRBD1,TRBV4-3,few,CASSQDLGTGGADYGYTF,TGCGCCAGCAGCCAAGATCTGGGGACAGGGGGCGCGGACTATGGCTACACCTTC
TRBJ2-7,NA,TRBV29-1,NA,CSVQFGLQGSEQYF,TGCAGCGTTCAATTCGGGTTACAGGGTAGCGAGCAGTACTTC
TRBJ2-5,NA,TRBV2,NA,CASPLAGGEETQYF,TGTGCCAGCCCACTAGCCGGCGGGGAAGAGACCCAGTACTTC
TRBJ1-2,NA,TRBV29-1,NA,CSVAARGSYGYTF,TGCAGCGTTGCAGCCAGGGGTAGTTATGGCTACACCTTC
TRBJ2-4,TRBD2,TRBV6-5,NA,CASRWDYVKNIQYF,TGTGCCAGCAGGTGGGACTACGTGAAAAACATTCAGTACTTC
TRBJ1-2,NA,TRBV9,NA,CASSVRTDTLSGYTF,TGTGCCAGCAGCGTTCGGACGGACACCTTGAGCGGCTACACCTTC
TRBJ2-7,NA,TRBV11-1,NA,CASRATGSASYEQYF,TGTGCCAGCAGGGCAACAGGTTCCGCCTCCTACGAGCAGTACTTC
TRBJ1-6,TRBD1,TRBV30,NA,CAWKAGTGISPLHF,TGTGCCTGGAAGGCCGGGACAGGAATTTCACCCCTCCACTTT
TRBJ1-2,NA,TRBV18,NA,CASSPQGRSGGYTF,TGTGCCAGCTCACCACAGGGGCGGAGTGGTGGCTACACCTTC
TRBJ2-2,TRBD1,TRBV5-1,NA,CASSLEDRPTGELFF,TGCGCCAGCAGCTTGGAGGACAGGCCCACCGGGGAGCTGTTTTTT
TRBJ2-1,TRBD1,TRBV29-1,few,CSVQGELGVNEQFF,TGCAGCGTTCAGGGGGAGTTGGGGGTCAATGAGCAGTTCTTC
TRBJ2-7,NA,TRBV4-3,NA,CASSQTQGRYEQYF,TGCGCCAGCAGCCAGACGCAGGGTCGGTACGAGCAGTACTTC
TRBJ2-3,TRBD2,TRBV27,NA,CASSLGKRGSTDTQYF,TGTGCCAGCAGTTTGGGGAAGCGGGGAAGCACAGATACGCAGTATTTT
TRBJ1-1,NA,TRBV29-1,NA,CSVGERGSEAFF,TGCAGCGTTGGAGAGCGAGGGTCTGAAGCTTTCTTT
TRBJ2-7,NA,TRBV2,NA,CASSYLDRSPEQYF,TGTGCCAGCAGTTACCTCGACAGGTCCCCCGAGCAGTACTTC
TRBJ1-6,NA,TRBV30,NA,CACSVGSYNSPLHF,TGTGCCTGCTCAGTCGGCTCCTATAATTCACCCCTCCACTTT
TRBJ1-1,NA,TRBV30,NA,CAWSRGPQAEAFF,TGTGCCTGGAGTCGTGGACCTCAGGCTGAAGCTTTCTTT
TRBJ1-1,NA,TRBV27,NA,CASKSVGTEAFF,TGTGCCAGCAAATCCGTGGGCACTGAAGCTTTCTTT